This T cell receptor beta chain was sequenced during a study of OX40 agonist ivuxolimab in advanced cancers. Notes on this clone: The antigen is unknown.

General observations from the study: Some nonresponders additionally presented with little normalized T-cell clonal expansion. Individuals who were partial responders at 0.1-3.0 mg/kg had clonal expansion that ranked among the lowest. The authors did not determine the antigen specificity of the expanded peripheral T cells.

This CDR3 comprises 14 residues. The germline CDR1 and CDR2 sequences are PRHDT and FYEKMQ (reference sequence). Trimming removed 3 bases at V and 0 bases at J, with 5 bases between. TCRdb's table, derived via immunoSEQ multiplex PCR, lists solely in-frame clones and lacks some. This table holds about 32,000 clones, about 86% found once. This TCR derives from an adult with an advanced solid tumor such as melanoma, head and neck, liver or kidney cancer. The specimen was CD4+ or CD8+ T cells sorted from blood, collected in a trial of the OX40 agonist ivuxolimab. V usage is TRBV13 and J usage is TRBJ2-2; the D is unclear. CDR3 DNA sequence: TGTGCCAGCAGCTTTTGGGCGAACACCGGGGAGCTGTTTTTT. Amino acid sequence: CASSFWANTGELFF.